This T cell receptor (beta chain) was profiled in a study of blood T cell repertoires in COVID-19. As for the study in general: Samples came from the United States, Italy and Spain, spanning acute and convalescent COVID-19. In each case, the material was cDNA or gDNA derived from T cells, B-cell-depleted T cells, or PBMCs.

Per the authors' pipeline: Counts of nucleated cells, estimated from reference gene primer amplification, were obtained. TCRdb's copy holds only in-frame clones and misses some; the assay was immunoSEQ multiplex PCR. V, J and clone size derive from that table, while D and trimming were established from the DNA sequence. Among over 200,000 clones listed, 88% were seen once. The sequencing input was peripheral blood. This clonotype was sampled from an older woman with acute or convalescent COVID-19.

This CDR3 reads CASSQGSLAGGTDTQYF. CDR3 bases: TGTGCCAGCAGCCAAGGTTCCCTAGCGGGAGGCACAGATACGCAGTATTTT. J is TRBJ2-3 and V is TRBV3-1 (or the pseudogene TRBV3-2); 10 positions match TRBD2. V lost 1 base and J lost 1; bases outside the gene matches: 5. Germline V CDR1 and CDR2: LGHDT, YNNKEL (reference sequence). This CDR3 has 17 residues.